The 26 T cell receptor beta chains below all came from one sample that was sequenced in a study of T cell responses to AZD1222 COVID-19 vaccine (dated by TCRdb to the early 2020s). Libraries were made using the immunoSEQ multiplex PCR assay. Here the immuneACCESS table is served through TCRdb, limited to in-frame sequences with V and J called. Missing clones are a known gap in these copies; in checked studies unresolved V genes cover under half, and the rest lacks a known reason. A total of about 150,000 clones appear in this sample, roughly nine tenths of them only once. 5% to 6% of the sample goes to the ten largest clones. This specimen's time point label, per the study, means: baseline before first vaccination. This specimen's treatment or condition label, per the study, means: meningococcal conjugate vaccine given as trial control. Here the sequenced sample was peripheral blood, taken on day 0 of MenACWY control vaccination. The receptors originated from an adult in good health.

The V and J genes are TRBV7-2 and TRBJ2-5; 7 bases are a match to TRBD2. Trimming at V came to 0 bases and at J to 4 bases, leaving 8 bases not matched to a gene. The CDR3 is made up of 16 amino acids. Germline V gene data show CDR1 as SGHTA and CDR2 as FQGNSA. The CDR3 reads CASSLAWGGALETQYF. DNA for the CDR3: TGTGCCAGCAGCTTAGCGTGGGGGGGAGCACTAGAGACCCAGTACTTC.

The chain is built from TRBV7-2 and TRBJ1-2; D is perhaps TRBD1 (5 bases). The CDR3 spans 13 residues. V was clipped by 4 bases and J by 5 bases, with 11 bases between them. The germline V gene has CDR1 SGHTA and CDR2 FQGNSA. CDR3 sequence reads: CASSSGAGYGYTF. The CDR3 nucleotides read TGTGCCAGCAGCTCCGGGGCTGGTTATGGCTACACCTTC.

In this sample, this clone turned up once. The J gene is TRBJ2-7, the V gene TRBV7-9; either TRBD1 or TRBD2 may supply D (5 bases each). V dropped 5 bases and J dropped 7 bases, with 6 bases sitting between them. The germline CDR1 and CDR2 sequences are SEHNR and FQNEAQ (reference sequence). The CDR3 has 10 residues. The DNA for the CDR3 is TGTGCCAGCAGCGAGGGGGAGCAGTACTTC. Encoded protein: CASSEGEQYF.

This chain connects TRBV5-4 to TRBJ2-7; 9 nucleotides line up with TRBD2. CDR3 length equals 15 residues. With 4 bases clipped from V and 5 bases from J, the junction kept 10 bases outside the gene matches. The germline V gene encodes CDR1 SGHNT and CDR2 YYREEE (reference sequence). CDR3: CASSLTAGGWNEQYF. In nucleotides, the CDR3 is TGTGCCAGCAGCCTCACAGCGGGAGGATGGAACGAGCAGTACTTC.

In this sample, this clone turned up once. The chain couples TRBV5-8 to TRBJ2-1; D possibly corresponds to TRBD2 (5 bases). The germline CDR1 and CDR2 sequences are SGHTS and YDEGEE. This CDR3 contains 13 residues. Deletions cut 3 bases from V and 8 bases from J, with 12 bases between. The CDR3 is CASSSDASYEQFF. Written as DNA, the CDR3 is TGTGCCAGCAGCTCTGACGCTAGCTATGAGCAGTTCTTC.

The chain employs TRBV6-5 and TRBJ1-1; D gene uncertain. CDR1 and CDR2 (germline): MNHEY, SVGAGI. Trimming stripped 5 bases from V and 3 bases from J, with 13 bases between. This CDR3 has 14 amino acids. DNA of the CDR3: TGTGCCAGCAGTCCTCTGACATGGGACACTGAAGCTTTCTTT. It is translated as CASSPLTWDTEAFF.

This sequence joins TRBV20-1 and TRBJ1-1; unclear D gene. From germline, CDR1 is DFQATT and CDR2 SNEGSKA (reference sequence). The CDR3 contains 10 residues. V was shortened by 5 bases and J by 10 bases, with 11 bases between the two germline ends. This chain's CDR3 is CSAREVRAFF. The CDR3, as DNA: TGCAGTGCTCGGGAGGTCCGAGCTTTCTTT.

This chain uses TRBV5-4 with TRBJ1-6; no clear D. CDR1 and CDR2 (germline): SGHNT, YYREEE (reference sequence). V shed 4 bases and J shed 10 bases, with 15 bases lying between them. This CDR3 is 14 amino acids long. CDR3: CASSLPGLGSPLHF. For the CDR3, the DNA is TGTGCCAGCAGCCTGCCTGGGTTGGGGTCACCCCTCCACTTT.

In its sample, this clone was seen once. The V call is TRBV14, the J call TRBJ1-1, with a tentative D call TRBD1 (5 bases). Germline CDR1 reads SGHDN; CDR2 reads FVKESK. The CDR3 is 15 amino acids. The germline V and J ends were trimmed by 3 bases and 5 bases, with 16 bases remaining between them. The CDR3 DNA sequence: TGTGCCAGCAGCCACGTGGGACGTGGGGGAACTGAAGCTTTCTTT. It specifies CASSHVGRGGTEAFF.

The chain carries TRBV5-4 and TRBJ1-2; D not certain. Germline CDR1 SGHNT, CDR2 YYREEE (reference sequence). The length of the CDR3 is 15 residues. V shed 4 bases and J shed 0 bases, with 13 bases lying between them. The CDR3 reads CASSLPGPSNYGYTF. CDR3 coding DNA: TGTGCCAGCAGCCTCCCCGGGCCTTCTAACTATGGCTACACCTTC.

V is TRBV6-1 and J is TRBJ2-7; D gene unclear. Germline assignment: CDR1 MNHNS and CDR2 SASEGT. V gave up 2 bases and J gave up 2 bases, with 10 bases separating them. CDR3 length: 14 residues. This CDR3 reads CASSEKDGAYEQYF. CDR3 DNA: TGTGCCAGCAGTGAAAAGGACGGAGCCTACGAGCAGTACTTC.

The chain has TRBV7-9 and TRBJ1-2; 9 nucleotides line up with TRBD1. V trimming: 5 bases; J trimming: 7 bases; junction bases outside the gene matches: 8. The CDR3 has 14 residues. CDR1 SEHNR and CDR2 FQNEAQ come from the germline V gene (reference sequence). As DNA, the CDR3 is TGTGCCAGCAGCACCGGACAGGGGAAGAGTGGCTACACCTTC. Translation gives CASSTGQGKSGYTF.

This chain uses TRBV9 with TRBJ1-6, with D unclear. Trimming took 0 bases from V and 5 from J, leaving 9 bases between them. The CDR3 sequence is 15 residues long. Per the germline V gene, CDR1 is SGDLS and CDR2 is YYNGEE. CDR3 sequence reads: CASSVVDGNNSPLHF. The CDR3 DNA follows: TGTGCCAGCAGCGTAGTGGACGGAAATAATTCACCCCTCCACTTT.

V is TRBV5-1 and J is TRBJ2-1, with 7 bases matching TRBD2. The CDR3 sequence is 16 residues long. The germline gives CDR1 SGHRS, CDR2 YFSETQ. V lost 4 bases to trimming and J lost 5 bases; unmatched junction nucleotides: 12. CDR3 sequence (DNA): TGCGCCAGCAGCCCCCAGGGCGGGAGTACACACAATGAGCAGTTCTTC. Its translation: CASSPQGGSTHNEQFF.

The chain is built from TRBV7-9 and TRBJ2-7; unclear D gene. V was shortened by 5 bases and J by 1 base, with 9 bases between the two germline ends. There are 13 residues in the CDR3. The germline V gene has CDR1 SEHNR and CDR2 FQNEAQ (reference sequence). The CDR3 here is CASSPGVSYEQYF. CDR3 in DNA: TGTGCCAGCAGCCCTGGGGTATCCTACGAGCAGTACTTC.

The rearrangement uses TRBV19 and TRBJ1-2; the D gene is possibly TRBD1 (5 bases). CDR3 length equals 14 residues. V was pared by 4 bases and J by 6 bases, with 15 bases between. Germline V CDR1 and CDR2: LNHDA, SQIVND (reference sequence). The CDR3 region has the DNA TGTGCCAGTAGTAATCCAGGGTTGACCCATGGCTACACCTTC. This encodes CASSNPGLTHGYTF.

The genes are TRBV2 and TRBJ2-5, with 12 nucleotides matching TRBD1. CDR1 is SNHLY and CDR2 is FYNNEI in the germline V gene. The CDR3 is made up of 16 amino acids. The V gene end was trimmed by 3 bases and the J gene end by 5 bases; junction bases not matched to a gene: 7. CDR3 residues: CASSDRGQGAWETQYF. CDR3 DNA: TGTGCCAGCAGTGATAGGGGACAGGGGGCTTGGGAGACCCAGTACTTC.

The chain combines TRBV3-1 (or the pseudogene TRBV3-2) with TRBJ2-1, with TRBD2 matching 9 bases. Per the germline V gene, CDR1 is LGHDT and CDR2 is YNNKEL (reference sequence). Losses at the gene ends were 3 bases for V and 2 bases for J; bases not matched to a gene: 14. This CDR3 is 19 amino acids long. The CDR3 DNA sequence: TGTGCCAGCAGCCAGCGGACTAGCGATCTCGGTATAACCTACAATGAGCAGTTCTTC. The encoded protein is CASSQRTSDLGITYNEQFF.

The gene calls are TRBV10-3 and TRBJ2-7; TRBD2 matches 13 bases. The CDR3 contains 18 residues. From germline, CDR1 is ENHRY and CDR2 SYGVKD. V shed 5 bases and J 3 bases; nucleotides not matched to a gene: 13. This chain's CDR3 is CAISFGLAGVSAGYEQYF. The CDR3 DNA sequence: TGTGCCATCAGTTTCGGACTAGCGGGAGTGTCTGCTGGCTACGAGCAGTACTTC.

The rearrangement links TRBV19 to TRBJ2-7; D is unresolved. Trimming left V 8 bases short and J 0 bases short, with 11 bases between. CDR3 length equals 13 residues. CDR1 and CDR2 from the germline V gene are LNHDA and SQIVND (reference sequence). CDR3 DNA: TGTGCCAGTGGCTCGACGGGCTCCTACGAGCAGTACTTC. As protein: CASGSTGSYEQYF.

The CDR3 DNA follows: TGTGCCAGCACCCGGGACGGTTACGAGCAGTACTTC. It specifies CASTRDGYEQYF. This sequence joins TRBV2 and TRBJ2-7; D assignment may be TRBD1 or TRBD2 (5 bases each). This CDR3 is 12 amino acids long. Germline CDR1 is SNHLY and CDR2 is FYNNEI. Trimming left V 7 bases short and J 4 bases short, with 11 bases between.

A single count supports this clone. This rearrangement joins TRBV7-9 to TRBJ1-2, with 7 nucleotides matching TRBD1. Germline loops: CDR1 SEHNR, CDR2 FQNEAQ (reference sequence). This CDR3 has 14 residues. V trimming: 5 bases; J trimming: 7 bases; junction bases outside the gene matches: 10. CDR3 in DNA: TGTGCCAGCAGCCAAGGCCAGGGGGGCCGTGGCTACACCTTC. Its protein product is CASSQGQGGRGYTF.

This rearrangement joins TRBV5-5 to TRBJ1-1; D is possibly TRBD1 (5 bases). Trimming stripped 4 bases from V and 5 bases from J, with 18 bases between. Germline CDR1 SGHKS, CDR2 YYEKEE (reference sequence). CDR3 length: 15 residues. Here the CDR3 DNA reads TGTGCCAGCAGCGTACGTTTAGGCAGGGTTACTGAAGCTTTCTTT. Amino acid sequence: CASSVRLGRVTEAFF.

V gene TRBV6-5 combines with J gene TRBJ2-5; D possibly corresponds to TRBD1 (5 bases). CDR1 MNHEY and CDR2 SVGAGI come from the germline V gene. The CDR3 contains 15 residues. The V and J ends lost 6 bases and 5 bases respectively, with 19 bases between them. CDR3 sequence (DNA): TGTGCCAGCAGCGACTCTGGACAATCCCGCGAGACCCAGTACTTC. This codes for CASSDSGQSRETQYF.

The V call is TRBV6-2 or TRBV6-3, the J call TRBJ1-5, with a weak D call TRBD1 (5 bases). Looked up from germline, CDR1 is MNHEY and CDR2 is SVGEGT. The CDR3 has 14 residues. With 4 bases removed from V and 9 bases from J, the gap between germline ends came to 16 bases. The CDR3: CASSSPEAGRPQHF. The CDR3 DNA reads as TGTGCCAGCAGTTCCCCCGAGGCAGGGAGGCCCCAGCATTTT.

The chain carries TRBV5-6 and TRBJ1-2; TRBD1 agrees at 7 bases. V lost 6 bases to trimming and J lost 5 bases; unmatched junction nucleotides: 16. CDR3 length: 16 amino acids. Per the germline V gene, CDR1 is SGHDT and CDR2 is YYEEEE. In DNA form, the CDR3 reads TGTGCCAGCATTATAGGGGGCGCCCCCTGGATATATGGCTACACCTTC. Residues: CASIIGGAPWIYGYTF.